The sequence of this T cell receptor (beta chain) was determined in a study of T cell responses to AZD1222 COVID-19 vaccine. Regarding the study as a whole: Reportedly, nearly half of unique spike TCRs recognized epitopes outside B.1.351/B.1.1.7 mutations.

This CDR3 has 14 amino acids. As concerns this clone: Its antigen is still unknown.

Using immunoSEQ multiplex PCR, the repertoire was profiled, and TCRdb retains in-frame clones only, with some absent. The sample lists about 130,000 clones; over 85% were seen once. The source of this sequence is an adult in good health. Sequencing used peripheral blood, obtained on day 0 of AZD1222 vaccination. The chain couples TRBV12-1 to TRBJ1-6; TRBD1 reflects the table's D call only, with no check against the DNA. TRBV12-1 constitutes a pseudogene. The CDR3 reads CASSLTGAVSPLHF. The CDR3 nucleotides are TGTGCCAGCAGCCTTACAGGGGCGGTCTCACCCCTCCACTTT.